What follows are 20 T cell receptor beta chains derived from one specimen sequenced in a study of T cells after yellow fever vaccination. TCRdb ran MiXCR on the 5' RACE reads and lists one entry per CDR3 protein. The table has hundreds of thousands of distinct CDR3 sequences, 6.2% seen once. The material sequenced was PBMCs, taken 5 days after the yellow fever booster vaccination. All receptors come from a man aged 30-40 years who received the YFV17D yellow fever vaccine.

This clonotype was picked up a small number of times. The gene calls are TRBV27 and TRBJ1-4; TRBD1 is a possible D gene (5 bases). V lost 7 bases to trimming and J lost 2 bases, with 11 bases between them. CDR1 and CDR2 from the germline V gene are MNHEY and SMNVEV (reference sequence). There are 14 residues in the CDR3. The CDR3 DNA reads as TGTGCCAGCACCCACGGGGGGACTAATGAAAAACTGTTTTTT. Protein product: CASTHGGTNEKLFF.

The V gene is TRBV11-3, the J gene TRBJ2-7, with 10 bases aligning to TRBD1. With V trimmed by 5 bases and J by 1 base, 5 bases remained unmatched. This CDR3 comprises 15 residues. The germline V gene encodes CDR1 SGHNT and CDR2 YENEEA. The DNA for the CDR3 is TGTGCCAGCAGCCCAGGGACAGGGGATTCCTACGAGCAGTACTTC. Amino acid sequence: CASSPGTGDSYEQYF.

CDR3 nucleotide sequence: TGTGCTAGTGGTTTTAGCGGCGATCGAACAGATACGCAGTATTTT. It codes for CASGFSGDRTDTQYF. V gene TRBV12-5 combines with J gene TRBJ2-3; D might be TRBD2 (6 bases). The V gene lost 3 bases and the J gene lost 3 bases, with 13 bases spanning the gap. The germline V gene encodes CDR1 LGHNT and CDR2 FRNRAP. The CDR3 runs to 15 residues.

Written as DNA, the CDR3 is TGTGCCAGCTCACGCTTGTCATTGTCGTACCAAGAGACCCAGTACTTC. It translates to CASSRLSLSYQETQYF. The chain is built from TRBV18 and TRBJ2-5, with D hard to call. Germline CDR1 and CDR2: KGHSH and LQKENI. V was cut by 4 bases and J by 0 bases, with 15 bases left in between. The CDR3 totals 16 residues. Full variable domain (remainder filled in from reference TRBV18 and TRBJ2-5): NAGVMQNPRHLVRRRGQEARLRCSPMKGHSHVYWYRQLPEEGLKFMVYLQKENIIDESGMPKERFSAEFPKEGPSILRIQQVVRGDSAAYFCASSRLSLSYQETQYFGPGTRLLVL.

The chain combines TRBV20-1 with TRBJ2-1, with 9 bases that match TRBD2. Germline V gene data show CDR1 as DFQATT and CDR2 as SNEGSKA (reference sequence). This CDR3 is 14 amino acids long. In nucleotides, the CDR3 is TGCAGCCCCGCCCTAGCGGGACTGTACAATGAGCAGTTCTTC. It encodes CSPALAGLYNEQFF.

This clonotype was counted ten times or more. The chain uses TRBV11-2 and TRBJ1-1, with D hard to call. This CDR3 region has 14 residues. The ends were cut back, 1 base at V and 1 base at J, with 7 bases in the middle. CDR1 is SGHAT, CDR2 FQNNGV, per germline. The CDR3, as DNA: TGTGCCAGCAGCTTAGTTCCATCGAACACTGAAGCTTTCTTT. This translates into CASSLVPSNTEAFF.

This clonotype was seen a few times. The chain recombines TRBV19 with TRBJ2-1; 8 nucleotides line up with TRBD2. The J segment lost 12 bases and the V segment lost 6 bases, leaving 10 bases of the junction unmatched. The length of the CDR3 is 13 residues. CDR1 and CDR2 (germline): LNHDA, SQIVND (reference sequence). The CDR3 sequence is CASSPGGVSGQFF. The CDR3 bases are TGTGCCAGTAGCCCGGGAGGGGTTTCAGGGCAGTTCTTC.

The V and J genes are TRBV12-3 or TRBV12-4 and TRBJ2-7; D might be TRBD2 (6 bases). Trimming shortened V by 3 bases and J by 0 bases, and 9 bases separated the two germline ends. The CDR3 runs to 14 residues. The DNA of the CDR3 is TGTGCCAGCAGTTTTACGGGAGACTCCTACGAGCAGTACTTC. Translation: CASSFTGDSYEQYF.

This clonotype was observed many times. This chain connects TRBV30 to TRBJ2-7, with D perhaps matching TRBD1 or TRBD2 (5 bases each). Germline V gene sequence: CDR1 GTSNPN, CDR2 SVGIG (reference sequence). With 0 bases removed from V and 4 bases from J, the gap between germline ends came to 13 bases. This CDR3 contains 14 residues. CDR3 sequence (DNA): TGTGCCTGGAGTGTAGCAGGGAGTTCGTACGAGCAGTACTTC. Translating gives CAWSVAGSSYEQYF.

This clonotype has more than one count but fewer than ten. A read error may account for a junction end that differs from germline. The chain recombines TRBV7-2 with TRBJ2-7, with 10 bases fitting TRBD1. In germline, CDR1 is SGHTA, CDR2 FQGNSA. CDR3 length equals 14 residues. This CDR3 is CASSLARGQGEQYF. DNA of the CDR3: TGTGCCAGCAGCCTAGCTAGGGGACAGGGGGAGCAGTACTTC.

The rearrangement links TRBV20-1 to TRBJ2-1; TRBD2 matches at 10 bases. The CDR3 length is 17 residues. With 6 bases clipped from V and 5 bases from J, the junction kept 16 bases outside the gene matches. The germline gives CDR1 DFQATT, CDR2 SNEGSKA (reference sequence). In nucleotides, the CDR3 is TGCAGTGCCAGGGGGAGCGGGAGGGGGGGAGGAAACAATGAGCAGTTCTTC. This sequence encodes CSARGSGRGGGNNEQFF.

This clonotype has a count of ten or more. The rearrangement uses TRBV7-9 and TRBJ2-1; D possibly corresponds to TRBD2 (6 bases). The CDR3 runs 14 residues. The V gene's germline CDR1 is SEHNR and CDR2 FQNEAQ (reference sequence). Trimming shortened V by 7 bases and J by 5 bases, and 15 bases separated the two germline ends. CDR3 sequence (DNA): TGTGCCAGCACCCTCCTAGCGCTTAACAATGAGCAGTTCTTC. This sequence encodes CASTLLALNNEQFF.

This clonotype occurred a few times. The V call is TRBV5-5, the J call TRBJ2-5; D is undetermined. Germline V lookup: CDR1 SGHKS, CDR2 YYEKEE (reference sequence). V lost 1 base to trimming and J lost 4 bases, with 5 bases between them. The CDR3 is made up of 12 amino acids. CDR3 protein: CASSLQLETQYF. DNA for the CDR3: TGTGCCAGCAGCTTGCAGTTAGAGACCCAGTACTTC.

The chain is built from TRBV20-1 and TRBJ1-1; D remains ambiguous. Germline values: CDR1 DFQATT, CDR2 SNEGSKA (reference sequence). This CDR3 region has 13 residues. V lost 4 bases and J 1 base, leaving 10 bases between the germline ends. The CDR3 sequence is CSATRGQNTEAFF. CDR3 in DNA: TGCAGTGCTACCCGAGGGCAGAACACTGAAGCTTTCTTT.

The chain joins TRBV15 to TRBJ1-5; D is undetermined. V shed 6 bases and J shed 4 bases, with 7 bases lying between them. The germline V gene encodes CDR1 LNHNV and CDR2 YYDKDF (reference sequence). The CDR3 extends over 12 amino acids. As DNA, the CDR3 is TGTGCCACCAGTGAGCGGAATCAGCCCCAGCATTTT. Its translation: CATSERNQPQHF. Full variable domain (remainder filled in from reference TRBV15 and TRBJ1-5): DAMVIQNPRYQVTQFGKPVTLSCSQTLNHNVMYWYQQKSSQAPKLLFHYYDKDFNNEADTPDNFQSRRPNTSFCFLDIRSPGLGDTAMYLCATSERNQPQHFGDGTRLSIL.

CDR3 amino acids: CATSVTGLAEPDTDTQYF. As DNA, the CDR3 is TGTGCCACCAGCGTAACGGGACTAGCGGAGCCAGACACAGATACGCAGTATTTT. The rearrangement uses TRBV15 and TRBJ2-3; TRBD2 agrees at 11 bases. Germline CDR1 reads LNHNV; CDR2 reads YYDKDF (reference sequence). The CDR3 runs to 18 residues. J gave up 2 bases and V 5 bases, and 12 bases lay outside the gene matches.

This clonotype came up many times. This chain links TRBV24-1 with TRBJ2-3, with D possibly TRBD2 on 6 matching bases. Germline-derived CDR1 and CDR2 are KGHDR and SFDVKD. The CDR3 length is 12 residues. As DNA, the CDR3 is TGTGGCCCGGCGGGAACCACAGATACGCAGTATTTT. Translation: CGPAGTTDTQYF.

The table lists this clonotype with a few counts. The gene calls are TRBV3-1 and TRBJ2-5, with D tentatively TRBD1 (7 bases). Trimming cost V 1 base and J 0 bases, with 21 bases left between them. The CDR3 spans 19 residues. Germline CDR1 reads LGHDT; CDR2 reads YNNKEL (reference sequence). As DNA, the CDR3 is TGTGCCAGCAGCCAAGGAGTTGTTGCGGGACAGTCGTACCAAGAGACCCAGTACTTC. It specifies CASSQGVVAGQSYQETQYF.

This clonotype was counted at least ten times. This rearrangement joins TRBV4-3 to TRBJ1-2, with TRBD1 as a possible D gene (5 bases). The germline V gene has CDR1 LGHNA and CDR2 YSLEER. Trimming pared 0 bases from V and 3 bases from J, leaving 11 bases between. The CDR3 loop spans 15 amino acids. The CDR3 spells CASSQEVLGDYGYTF. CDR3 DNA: TGCGCCAGCAGCCAAGAAGTACTGGGGGACTATGGCTACACCTTC.

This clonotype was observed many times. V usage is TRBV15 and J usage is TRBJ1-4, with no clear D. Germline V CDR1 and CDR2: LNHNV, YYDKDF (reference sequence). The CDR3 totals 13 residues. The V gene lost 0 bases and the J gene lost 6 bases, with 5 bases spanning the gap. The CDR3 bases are TGTGCCACCAGCAGAGATCCCGATGAAAAACTGTTTTTT. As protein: CATSRDPDEKLFF.